This entry lists 5 T cell receptor beta chains sequenced from one sample in a study of shared clonotypes between healthy human individuals. Generated by immunoSEQ multiplex PCR, the TCRdb table keeps only in-frame clones and is missing some. The sample includes some 2,000,000 clones, about 94% of them seen just once. The specimen sequenced was naive CD4+ T cells sorted from blood. Subset in this sample: CD45RA+ positively selected. Receptor source: a man aged 18 to 30 in good health.

CDR3 loop: CASSLGQMNTEAFF. The CDR3 DNA follows: TGTGCCAGCAGTCTGGGACAGATGAACACTGAAGCTTTCTTT. This chain uses TRBV6-6 with TRBJ1-1, with 7 nucleotides matching TRBD1. This CDR3 comprises 14 residues. V lost 5 bases, J lost 0 bases, and 3 bases stayed unmatched. Germline V gene sequence: CDR1 MNHNY, CDR2 SVGAGI (reference sequence).

The rearrangement joins TRBV30 to TRBJ1-2; 7 bases align to TRBD1. CDR1 GTSNPN and CDR2 SVGIG come from the germline V gene (reference sequence). With 6 bases clipped from V and 3 bases from J, the junction kept 10 bases outside the gene matches. The CDR3 covers 14 residues. The CDR3 DNA sequence: TGTGCCTGTATCGGACAGGCTGTGGACTATGGCTACACCTTC. It specifies CACIGQAVDYGYTF. The full variable domain, its missing parts supplied by reference TRBV30 and TRBJ1-2, is SQTIHQWPATLVQPVGSPLSLECTVEGTSNPNLYWYRQAAGRGLQLLFYSVGIGQISSEVPQNLSASRPQDRQFILSSKKLLLSDSGFYLCACIGQAVDYGYTFGSGTRLTVV.

This chain joins TRBV27 and TRBJ2-3; maybe TRBD2 (6 bases). V was shortened by 6 bases and J by 3 bases, with 7 bases between the two germline ends. CDR1 is MNHEY, CDR2 SMNVEV, per germline (reference sequence). The CDR3 sequence is 12 residues long. The CDR3 loop is CASRRGTDTQYF. The CDR3 DNA reads TGTGCCAGCAGACGGGGGACAGATACGCAGTATTTT.

The V and J genes are TRBV2 and TRBJ1-1; no reliable D call. The CDR3 totals 14 residues. Germline V gene data show CDR1 as SNHLY and CDR2 as FYNNEI. V lost 2 bases and J lost 0, with 7 bases in between. The CDR3 nucleotides read TGTGCCAGCAGTGAAAAACAGATGAACACTGAAGCTTTCTTT. Its protein product is CASSEKQMNTEAFF.

The rearrangement links TRBV5-5 to TRBJ2-7; 7 bases match TRBD1. This CDR3 contains 14 residues. Germline V gene sequence: CDR1 SGHKS, CDR2 YYEKEE (reference sequence). The V and J ends lost 0 bases and 4 bases, in that order; junction bases with no gene match: 4. CDR3 region: CASSLVVQGYEQYF. CDR3 in DNA: TGTGCCAGCAGCTTGGTGGTACAGGGGTACGAGCAGTACTTC.